Below are 4 T cell receptor beta chains sequenced from a single sample in a study of CD8 T cells in ankylosing spondylitis. TCRdb itself ran the 5' RACE reads through MiXCR, one entry per CDR3 protein. The sample holds 150,000 to 200,000 distinct CDR3 sequences, just over 9.5% seen once. The sequenced sample was blood, either unsorted or a sorted T cell fraction (not recorded which). The receptors derive from a female donor with ankylosing spondylitis or in good health (not recorded which).

The chain combines TRBV6-5 with TRBJ1-2; no clear D. Germline V CDR1 and CDR2: MNHEY, SVGAGI. The CDR3 sequence is 13 residues long. Trimming cost V 6 bases and J 2 bases, with 10 bases left between them. CDR3 in DNA: TGTGCCAGCAGAATCGAACAAAACTATGGCTACACCTTC. As protein: CASRIEQNYGYTF.

The chain joins TRBV6-5 to TRBJ2-5, with 14 bases lining up with TRBD2. The CDR3 has 18 amino acids. Unmatched junction bases numbered 9, after V lost 2 bases and J lost 4 bases. The germline CDR1 and CDR2 sequences are MNHEY and SVGAGI. The DNA of the CDR3 is TGTGCCAGCAGTTACGCGAAGACTAGCGGGAGGGCTTTAGAGACCCAGTACTTC. Translation gives CASSYAKTSGRALETQYF.

The gene calls are TRBV29-1 and TRBJ1-1; no clear D. Germline V gene data show CDR1 as SQVTM and CDR2 as ANQGSEA. The ends were cut back, 2 bases at V and 2 bases at J, with 6 bases in the middle. The CDR3 runs 12 residues. Here the CDR3 reads CSVEHQNTEAFF. CDR3 in DNA: TGCAGCGTTGAACATCAAAACACTGAAGCTTTCTTT.

The chain has TRBV9 and TRBJ2-7; TRBD1 is a possible D gene (6 bases). The CDR3 spans 15 residues. The germline V gene has CDR1 SGDLS and CDR2 YYNGEE. V was clipped by 0 bases and J by 1 base, with 11 bases between them. CDR3 DNA: TGTGCCAGCAGCGTAGGACAGGACGCATCCTACGAGCAGTACTTC. Its protein product is CASSVGQDASYEQYF.